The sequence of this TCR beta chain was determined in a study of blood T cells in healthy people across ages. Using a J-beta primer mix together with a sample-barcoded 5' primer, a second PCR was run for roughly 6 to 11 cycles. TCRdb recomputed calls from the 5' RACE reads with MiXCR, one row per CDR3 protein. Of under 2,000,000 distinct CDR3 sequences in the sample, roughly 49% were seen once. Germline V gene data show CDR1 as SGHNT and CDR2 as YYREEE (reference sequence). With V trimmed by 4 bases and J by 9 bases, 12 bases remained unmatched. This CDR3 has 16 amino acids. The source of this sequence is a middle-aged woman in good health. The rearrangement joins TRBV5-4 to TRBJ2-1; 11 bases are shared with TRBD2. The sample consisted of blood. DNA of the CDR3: TGTGCCAGCAGCCTGGTCCAGGGGCTAGCGGGGGGTGAGCAGTTCTTC. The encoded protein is CASSLVQGLAGGEQFF.